Listed below are T cell receptor beta chains from one sample, sequenced in a study of Ad26.COV2.S vaccination and SARS-CoV-2 variants. Method: immunoSEQ multiplex PCR; TCRdb's copy keeps in-frame clones and lacks some. The sample records about 390,000 clones, 92% being singletons. The sequences come from peripheral blood, collected in a trial of Ad26.COV2.S vaccine versus placebo. These receptors came from a person aged 18 to 59 who received the Ad26.COV2.S COVID-19 vaccine or a placebo. Each CDR3 is given with its conserved first and last residue. Fields, in order: CDR3 DNA, CDR3 protein, D gene, V gene, J gene, clone size. The D gene is left open where the match is weak. Clone size appears in some rows only: once, few, many, or a class for an expanded clone.

cdr3_nt: TGTGCCAGCAGTATCACGGACGGGCAAGAGACCCAGTACTTC; cdr3_aa: CASSITDGQETQYF; d_call: NA; v_call: TRBV28; j_call: TRBJ2-5; clone_size: once
cdr3_nt: TGTGCTAGTGGCCCGGACAGGTTAAATGAAAAACTGTTTTTT; cdr3_aa: CASGPDRLNEKLFF; d_call: TRBD1; v_call: TRBV12-5; j_call: TRBJ1-4; clone_size: NA
cdr3_nt: TGTGCCAGCACCCCCGGGACTAGCGGGGGGCTCCTGAATACGCAGTATTTT; cdr3_aa: CASTPGTSGGLLNTQYF; d_call: TRBD2; v_call: TRBV2; j_call: TRBJ2-3; clone_size: NA
cdr3_nt: TGTGCCAGCAGTTTATCGGGCCTCATTCCCTACAATGAGCAGTTCTTC; cdr3_aa: CASSLSGLIPYNEQFF; d_call: NA; v_call: TRBV27; j_call: TRBJ2-1; clone_size: NA
cdr3_nt: TGTGCCAGCAGTCTAAACCCAGGGATCCAGCCCCAGCATTTT; cdr3_aa: CASSLNPGIQPQHF; d_call: NA; v_call: TRBV6-2/TRBV6-3; j_call: TRBJ1-5; clone_size: NA
cdr3_nt: TGCGCCAGCCTACCAGACCCTGAGGATAACTCTGGAAACACCATATATTTT; cdr3_aa: CASLPDPEDNSGNTIYF; d_call: NA; v_call: TRBV10-1; j_call: TRBJ1-3; clone_size: NA
cdr3_nt: TGTGCCAGCAGTACTCAAGGAAATTTATACGAGCAGTACTTC; cdr3_aa: CASSTQGNLYEQYF; d_call: NA; v_call: TRBV27; j_call: TRBJ2-7; clone_size: NA
cdr3_nt: TGCGCCAGCAGACACCCTAAGGAAGGACAGGGGGCAAACACCGGGGAGCTGTTTTTT; cdr3_aa: CASRHPKEGQGANTGELFF; d_call: TRBD1; v_call: TRBV23-1; j_call: TRBJ2-2; clone_size: NA
cdr3_nt: TGCGCCAGCAGCCCGACCGGGACAGCATCCTACGAGCAGTACTTC; cdr3_aa: CASSPTGTASYEQYF; d_call: TRBD1; v_call: TRBV4-3; j_call: TRBJ2-7; clone_size: NA
cdr3_nt: TGTGCCAGCAGCTTAGGGCAGGGTACGCTGTATGGCTACACCTTC; cdr3_aa: CASSLGQGTLYGYTF; d_call: NA; v_call: TRBV7-9; j_call: TRBJ1-2; clone_size: NA
cdr3_nt: TGTGCCAGCAGCCAAGCTTTTGGGGGCACCGGGGAGCTGTTTTTT; cdr3_aa: CASSQAFGGTGELFF; d_call: NA; v_call: TRBV3-1/TRBV3-2; j_call: TRBJ2-2; clone_size: NA
cdr3_nt: TGTGCCAGCAGCCATACGACAAAGCCCCAGCATTTT; cdr3_aa: CASSHTTKPQHF; d_call: NA; v_call: TRBV28; j_call: TRBJ1-5; clone_size: NA
cdr3_nt: TGTGCCAGCAGCTTGGAGGGACTAGCGGGGAGCTACAATGAGCAGTTCTTC; cdr3_aa: CASSLEGLAGSYNEQFF; d_call: TRBD2; v_call: TRBV5-8; j_call: TRBJ2-1; clone_size: NA
cdr3_nt: TGTGCCAGCAGTTATAGGGACAGGGGGTACGAGCAGTACTTC; cdr3_aa: CASSYRDRGYEQYF; d_call: TRBD1; v_call: TRBV6-2/TRBV6-3; j_call: TRBJ2-7; clone_size: NA
cdr3_nt: TGTGCCAGCAGCTTCACAGGGCCCGAGCAGTACTTC; cdr3_aa: CASSFTGPEQYF; d_call: NA; v_call: TRBV7-8; j_call: TRBJ2-7; clone_size: NA
cdr3_nt: TGTGCCAGCAGCGTAGAAGGGGGGAGGTACACTGAAGCTTTCTTT; cdr3_aa: CASSVEGGRYTEAFF; d_call: NA; v_call: TRBV9; j_call: TRBJ1-1; clone_size: NA
cdr3_nt: TGTGCCAGCAGTGGACAGATGAACACTGAAGCTTTCTTT; cdr3_aa: CASSGQMNTEAFF; d_call: NA; v_call: TRBV28; j_call: TRBJ1-1; clone_size: NA